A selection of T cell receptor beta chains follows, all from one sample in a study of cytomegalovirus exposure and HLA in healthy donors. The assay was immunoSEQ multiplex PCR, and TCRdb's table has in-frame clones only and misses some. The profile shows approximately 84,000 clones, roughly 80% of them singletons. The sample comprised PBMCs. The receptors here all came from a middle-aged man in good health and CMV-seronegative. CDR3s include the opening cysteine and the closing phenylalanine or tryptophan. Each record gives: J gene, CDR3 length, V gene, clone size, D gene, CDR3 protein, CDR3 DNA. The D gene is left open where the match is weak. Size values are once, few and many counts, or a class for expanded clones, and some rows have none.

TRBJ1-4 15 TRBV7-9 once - CASSLASGVGEKLFF TGTGCCAGCAGCTTAGCGTCGGGGGTGGGTGAAAAACTGTTTTTT
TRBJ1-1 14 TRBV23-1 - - CASSQSGLRSEAFF TGCGCCAGCAGTCAATCGGGGCTACGGAGTGAAGCTTTCTTT
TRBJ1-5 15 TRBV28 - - CASSFVGVSYQPQHF TGTGCCAGCAGTTTCGTCGGGGTTTCCTATCAGCCCCAGCATTTT
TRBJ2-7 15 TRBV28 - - CASSFSIRGKGEQYF TGTGCCAGCAGTTTCTCAATCAGGGGTAAAGGCGAGCAGTACTTC
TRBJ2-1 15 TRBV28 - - CASSFGGVGGNEQFF TGTGCCAGCAGTTTCGGAGGGGTTGGGGGAAATGAGCAGTTCTTC
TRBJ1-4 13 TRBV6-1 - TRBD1 CASSEDRGGKLFF TGTGCCAGCAGTGAGGACAGGGGGGGAAAACTGTTTTTT
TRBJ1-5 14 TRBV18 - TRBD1 CASSLDRDNQPQHF TGTGCCAGCTCCCTAGACAGGGACAATCAGCCCCAGCATTTT
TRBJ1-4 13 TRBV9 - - CASSVVPGEKLFF TGTGCCAGCAGCGTAGTCCCCGGTGAAAAACTGTTTTTT
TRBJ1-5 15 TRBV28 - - CASRPQGGDNQPQHF TGTGCCAGCAGGCCCCAGGGAGGGGACAATCAGCCCCAGCATTTT
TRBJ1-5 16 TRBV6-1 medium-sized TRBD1 CASSELPGQGNQPQHF TGTGCCAGCAGTGAACTACCGGGACAGGGCAATCAGCCCCAGCATTTT
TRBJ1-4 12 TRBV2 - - CASSTDGGKLFF TGTGCCAGCAGTACTGACGGGGGAAAACTGTTTTTT
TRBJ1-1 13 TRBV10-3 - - CAISVQGLSEAFF TGTGCCATCAGTGTACAGGGTCTGTCTGAAGCTTTCTTT
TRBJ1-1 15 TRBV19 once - CASSTNRVLNTEAFF TGTGCCAGTAGTACCAACAGGGTCCTAAACACTGAAGCTTTCTTT
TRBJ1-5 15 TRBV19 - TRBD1 CASSIGTGGGQPQHF TGTGCCAGTAGTATAGGGACAGGGGGAGGTCAGCCCCAGCATTTT
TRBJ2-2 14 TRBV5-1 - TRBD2 CASSQAGGTGELFF TGCGCCAGCAGCCAAGCGGGAGGCACCGGGGAGCTGTTTTTT
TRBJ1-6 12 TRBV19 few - CASSTGNSPLHF TGTGCCAGTAGTACAGGGAATTCACCCCTCCACTTT
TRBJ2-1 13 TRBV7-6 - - CASSFSGGNEQFF TGTGCCAGCAGCTTTTCAGGGGGGAATGAGCAGTTCTTC
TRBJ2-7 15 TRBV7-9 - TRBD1 CASSLASGQIYEQYF TGTGCCAGCAGCTTAGCGTCGGGACAGATCTACGAGCAGTACTTC
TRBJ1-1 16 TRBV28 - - CASSFGRGHGNTEAFF TGTGCCAGCAGTTTTGGGAGGGGACATGGGAACACTGAAGCTTTCTTT
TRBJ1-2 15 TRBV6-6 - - CASSYSAGTYNGYTF TGTGCCAGCAGTTACTCGGCGGGGACGTATAATGGCTACACCTTC
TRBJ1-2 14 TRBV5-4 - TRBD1 CASSSGTENYGYTF TGTGCCAGCAGCTCCGGGACAGAAAACTATGGCTACACCTTC
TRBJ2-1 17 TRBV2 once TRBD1 CASRQVFRDRVVNEQFF TGTGCCAGCAGACAAGTTTTCCGGGACAGGGTGGTGAATGAGCAGTTCTTC
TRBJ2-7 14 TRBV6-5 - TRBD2 CASSYASGAYEQYF TGTGCCAGCAGTTACGCTAGCGGGGCCTACGAGCAGTACTTC
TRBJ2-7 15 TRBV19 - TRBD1 CASSAGTGSSYEQYF TGTGCCAGTAGTGCGGGGACAGGCAGCTCCTACGAGCAGTACTTC
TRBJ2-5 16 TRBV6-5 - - CASSYSTSTGQETQYF TGTGCCAGCAGTTACTCGACTTCGACAGGACAAGAGACCCAGTACTTC
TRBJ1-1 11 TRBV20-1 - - CSAVRTTEAFF TGCAGTGCTGTACGGACAACTGAAGCTTTCTTT
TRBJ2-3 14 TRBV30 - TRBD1 CAWIWTGNPYTQYF TGTGCCTGGATTTGGACAGGCAATCCATATACGCAGTATTTT
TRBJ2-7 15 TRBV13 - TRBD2 CASRQHGRDSYEQYF TGTGCCAGCAGGCAGCATGGGAGGGATTCCTACGAGCAGTACTTC
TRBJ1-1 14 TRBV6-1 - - CASSEYRGSTEAFF TGTGCCAGCAGTGAATATCGGGGTTCCACTGAAGCTTTCTTT
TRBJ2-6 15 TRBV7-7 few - CASSIDSSGANVLTF TGTGCTAGCAGCATAGACAGCTCTGGGGCCAACGTCCTGACTTTC
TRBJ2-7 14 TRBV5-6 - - CASSLRWSDSEQYF TGTGCCAGCAGCTTGAGGTGGTCAGACAGCGAGCAGTACTTC
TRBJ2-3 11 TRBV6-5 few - CASSGRDTQYF TGTGCCAGCAGCGGGAGAGATACGCAGTATTTT
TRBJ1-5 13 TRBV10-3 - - CAIRQDSNQPQHF TGTGCCATCCGACAGGATAGCAATCAGCCCCAGCATTTT
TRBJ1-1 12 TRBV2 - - CASSTGYSEAFF TGTGCCAGCTCTACCGGATACAGTGAAGCTTTCTTT
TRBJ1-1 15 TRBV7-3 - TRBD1 CASSPNGQGRSEAFF TGTGCCAGCAGCCCGAACGGACAGGGGAGGTCTGAAGCTTTCTTT
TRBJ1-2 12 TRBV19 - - CASSIGEYGYTF TGTGCCAGTAGTATAGGAGAATATGGCTACACCTTC